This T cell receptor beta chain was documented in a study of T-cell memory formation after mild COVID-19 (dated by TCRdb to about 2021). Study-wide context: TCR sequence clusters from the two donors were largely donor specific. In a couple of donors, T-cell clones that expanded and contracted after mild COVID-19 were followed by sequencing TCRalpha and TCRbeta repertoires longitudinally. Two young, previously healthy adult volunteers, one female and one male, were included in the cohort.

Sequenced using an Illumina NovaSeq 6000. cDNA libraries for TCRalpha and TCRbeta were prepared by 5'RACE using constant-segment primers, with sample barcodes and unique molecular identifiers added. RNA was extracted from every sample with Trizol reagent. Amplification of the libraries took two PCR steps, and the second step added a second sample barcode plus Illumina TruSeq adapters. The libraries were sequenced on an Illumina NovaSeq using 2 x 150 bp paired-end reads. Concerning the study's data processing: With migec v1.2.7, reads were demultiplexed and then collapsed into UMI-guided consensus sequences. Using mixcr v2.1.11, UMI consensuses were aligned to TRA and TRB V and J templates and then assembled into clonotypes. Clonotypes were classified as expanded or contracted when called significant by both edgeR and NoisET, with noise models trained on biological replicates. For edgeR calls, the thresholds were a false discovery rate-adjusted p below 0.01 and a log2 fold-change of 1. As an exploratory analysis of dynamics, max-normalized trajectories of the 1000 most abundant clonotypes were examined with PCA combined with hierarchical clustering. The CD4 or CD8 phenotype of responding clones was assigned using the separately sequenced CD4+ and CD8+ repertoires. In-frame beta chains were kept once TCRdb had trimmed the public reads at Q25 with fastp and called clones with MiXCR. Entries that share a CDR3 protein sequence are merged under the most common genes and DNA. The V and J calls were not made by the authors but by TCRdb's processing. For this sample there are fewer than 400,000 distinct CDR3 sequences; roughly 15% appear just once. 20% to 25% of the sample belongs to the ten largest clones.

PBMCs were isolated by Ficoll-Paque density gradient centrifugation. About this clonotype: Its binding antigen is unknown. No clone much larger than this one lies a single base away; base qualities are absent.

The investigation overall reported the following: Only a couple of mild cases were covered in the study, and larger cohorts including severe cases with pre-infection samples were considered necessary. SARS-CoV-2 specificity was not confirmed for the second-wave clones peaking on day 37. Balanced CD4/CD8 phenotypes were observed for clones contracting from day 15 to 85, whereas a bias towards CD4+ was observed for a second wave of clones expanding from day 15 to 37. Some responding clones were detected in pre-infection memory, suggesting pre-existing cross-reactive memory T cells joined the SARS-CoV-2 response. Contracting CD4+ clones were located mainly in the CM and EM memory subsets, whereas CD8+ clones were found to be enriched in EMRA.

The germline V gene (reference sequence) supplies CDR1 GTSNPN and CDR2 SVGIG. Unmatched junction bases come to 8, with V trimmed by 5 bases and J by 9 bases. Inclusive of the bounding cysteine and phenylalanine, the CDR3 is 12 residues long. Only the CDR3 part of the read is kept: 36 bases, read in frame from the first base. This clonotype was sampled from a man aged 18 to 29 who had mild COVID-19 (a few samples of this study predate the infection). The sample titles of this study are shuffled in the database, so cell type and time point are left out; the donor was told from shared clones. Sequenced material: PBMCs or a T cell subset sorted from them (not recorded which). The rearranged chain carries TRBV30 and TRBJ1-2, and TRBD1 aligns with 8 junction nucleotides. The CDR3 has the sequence CAWGGQGISYTF. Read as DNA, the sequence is TGTGCCTGGGGTGGACAGGGCATAAGCTACACCTTC.